This record concerns one T cell receptor beta chain sequence. Original data processing: Amplification from reference gene primers served as the basis for estimated nucleated cell counts. Some clones are missing from TCRdb's copy, which holds only in-frame ones; the method was immunoSEQ multiplex PCR. From that table come the V and J calls and clone size; the DNA was used to work out D and trimming. The top ten clones hold roughly 27% of a sample with 58,000 or so clones, about 73% of them seen once. The sample comes from a study of blood T cell repertoires in COVID-19. Study at large: From the United States, Italy and Spain came samples of acute and convalescent COVID-19. PBMCs, B-cell-depleted T cells, or T cells provided the cDNA or gDNA that made up the material.

The CDR3 runs 15 residues. V was cut by 1 base and J by 2 bases, with 11 bases left in between. CDR1 is SEHNR and CDR2 is FQNEAQ in the germline V gene (reference sequence). The clonotype comes from a woman older than 75 with acute or convalescent COVID-19. The rearrangement joins TRBV7-9 to TRBJ1-2, with D perhaps TRBD1 (5 bases). Source material: peripheral blood. The DNA of the CDR3 is TGTGCCAGCAGCTTAGTAAAGCCAGGGAACTATGGCTACACCTTC. It translates to CASSLVKPGNYGYTF.